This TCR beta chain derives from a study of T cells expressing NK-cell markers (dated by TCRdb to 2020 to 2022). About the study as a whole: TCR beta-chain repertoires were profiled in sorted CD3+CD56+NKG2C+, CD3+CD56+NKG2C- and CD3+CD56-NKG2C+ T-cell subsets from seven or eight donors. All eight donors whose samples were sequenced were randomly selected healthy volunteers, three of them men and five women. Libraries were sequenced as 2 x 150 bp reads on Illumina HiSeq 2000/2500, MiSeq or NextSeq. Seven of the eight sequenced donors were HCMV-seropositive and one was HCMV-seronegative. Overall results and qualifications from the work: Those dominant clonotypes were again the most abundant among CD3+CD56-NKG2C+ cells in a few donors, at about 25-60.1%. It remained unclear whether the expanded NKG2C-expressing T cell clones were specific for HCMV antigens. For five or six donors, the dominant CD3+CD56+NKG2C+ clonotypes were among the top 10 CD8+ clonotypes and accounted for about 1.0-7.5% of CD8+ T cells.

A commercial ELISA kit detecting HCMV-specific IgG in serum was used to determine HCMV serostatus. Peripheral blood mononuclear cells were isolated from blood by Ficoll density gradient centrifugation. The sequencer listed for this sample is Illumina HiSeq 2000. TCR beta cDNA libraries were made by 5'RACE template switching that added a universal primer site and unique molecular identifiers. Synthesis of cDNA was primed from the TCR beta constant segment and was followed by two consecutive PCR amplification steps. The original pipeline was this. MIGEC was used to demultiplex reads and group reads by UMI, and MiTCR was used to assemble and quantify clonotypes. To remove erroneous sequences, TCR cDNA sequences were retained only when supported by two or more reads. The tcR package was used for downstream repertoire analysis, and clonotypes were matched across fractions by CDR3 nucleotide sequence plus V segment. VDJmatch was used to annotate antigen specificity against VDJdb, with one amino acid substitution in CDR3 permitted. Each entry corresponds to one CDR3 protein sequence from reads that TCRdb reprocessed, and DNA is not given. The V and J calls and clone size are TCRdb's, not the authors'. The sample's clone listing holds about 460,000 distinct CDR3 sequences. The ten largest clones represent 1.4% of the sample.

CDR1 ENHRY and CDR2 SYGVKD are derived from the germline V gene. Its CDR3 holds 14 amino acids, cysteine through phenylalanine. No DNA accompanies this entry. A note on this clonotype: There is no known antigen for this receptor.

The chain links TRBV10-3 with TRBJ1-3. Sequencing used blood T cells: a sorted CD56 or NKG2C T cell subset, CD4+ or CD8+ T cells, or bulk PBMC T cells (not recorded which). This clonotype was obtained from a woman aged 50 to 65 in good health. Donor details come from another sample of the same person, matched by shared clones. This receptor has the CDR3 CAISDGRTGNTIYF.